This TCR beta chain was retrieved from a study of response to subunit inactivated influenza vaccine. TCRdb re-called the RT-PCR reads with MiXCR, one entry per CDR3 protein. The table lists about 570,000 distinct CDR3 sequences, around 10% of them singletons. Deletions cut 3 bases from V and 4 bases from J, with 9 bases between. This CDR3 is built from 12 residues. Per germline, CDR1 SQVTM and CDR2 ANQGSEA. A further study also used this sample, focusing on T cells expressing NK-cell markers. That paper states: UMI-tagged 5'RACE template switching yielded the TCR beta cDNA. With respect to HCMV, most of the eight sequenced donors were seropositive, and one was seronegative. Sorting of alpha-beta TCR T cells alone was achieved in several experiments with an anti-gamma-delta TCR antibody. A few donors showed these clonotypes also leading the CD3+CD56-NKG2C+ fraction.

The sequence derives from a man aged 45-60 years who received an inactivated influenza vaccine. The chain recombines TRBV29-1 with TRBJ1-1; D is possibly TRBD1 (5 bases). The input for sequencing was PBMCs from blood, taken on the day of vaccination. The CDR3 DNA reads as TGCAGCGTTGATCGGGGACTCACTGAAGCTTTCTTT. Its protein is CSVDRGLTEAFF.